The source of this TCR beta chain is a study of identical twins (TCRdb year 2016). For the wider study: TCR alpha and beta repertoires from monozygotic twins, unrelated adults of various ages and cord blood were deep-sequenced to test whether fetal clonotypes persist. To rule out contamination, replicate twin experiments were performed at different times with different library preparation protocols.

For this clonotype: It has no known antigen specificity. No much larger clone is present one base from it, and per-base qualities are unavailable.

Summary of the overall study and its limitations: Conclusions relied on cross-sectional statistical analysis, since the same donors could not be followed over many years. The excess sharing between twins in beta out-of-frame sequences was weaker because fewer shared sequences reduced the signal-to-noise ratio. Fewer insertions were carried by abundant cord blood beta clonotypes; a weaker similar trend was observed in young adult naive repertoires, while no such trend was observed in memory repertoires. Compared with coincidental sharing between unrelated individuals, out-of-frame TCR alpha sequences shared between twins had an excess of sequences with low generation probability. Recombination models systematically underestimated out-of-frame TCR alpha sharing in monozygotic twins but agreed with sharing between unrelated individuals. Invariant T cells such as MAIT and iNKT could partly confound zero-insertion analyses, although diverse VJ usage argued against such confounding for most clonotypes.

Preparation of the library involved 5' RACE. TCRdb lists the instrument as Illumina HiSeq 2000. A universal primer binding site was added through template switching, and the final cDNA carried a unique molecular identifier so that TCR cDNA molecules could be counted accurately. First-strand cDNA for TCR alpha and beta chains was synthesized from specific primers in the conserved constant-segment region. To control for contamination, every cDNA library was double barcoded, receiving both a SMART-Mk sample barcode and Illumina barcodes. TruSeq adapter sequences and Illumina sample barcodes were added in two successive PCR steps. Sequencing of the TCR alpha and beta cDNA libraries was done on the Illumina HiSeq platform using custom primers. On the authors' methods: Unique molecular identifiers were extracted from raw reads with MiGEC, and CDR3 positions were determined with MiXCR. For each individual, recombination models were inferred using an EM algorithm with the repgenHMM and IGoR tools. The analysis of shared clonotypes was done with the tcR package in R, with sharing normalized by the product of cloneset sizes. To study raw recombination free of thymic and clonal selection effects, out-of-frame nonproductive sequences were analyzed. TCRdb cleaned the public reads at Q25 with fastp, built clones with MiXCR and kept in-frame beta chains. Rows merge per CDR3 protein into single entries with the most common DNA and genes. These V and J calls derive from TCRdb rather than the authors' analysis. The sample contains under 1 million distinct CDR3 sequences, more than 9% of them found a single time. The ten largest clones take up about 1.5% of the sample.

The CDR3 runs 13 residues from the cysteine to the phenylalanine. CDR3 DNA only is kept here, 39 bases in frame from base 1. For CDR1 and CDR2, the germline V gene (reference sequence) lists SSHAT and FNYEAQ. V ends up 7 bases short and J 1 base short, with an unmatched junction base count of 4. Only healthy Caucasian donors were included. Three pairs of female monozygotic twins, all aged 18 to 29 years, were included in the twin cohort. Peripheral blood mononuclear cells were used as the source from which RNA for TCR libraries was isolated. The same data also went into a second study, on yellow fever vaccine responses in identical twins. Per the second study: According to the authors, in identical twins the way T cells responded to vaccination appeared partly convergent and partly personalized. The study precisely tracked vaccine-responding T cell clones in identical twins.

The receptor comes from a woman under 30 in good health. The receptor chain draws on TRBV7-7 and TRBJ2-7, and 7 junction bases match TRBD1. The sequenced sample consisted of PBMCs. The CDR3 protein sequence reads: CASIHRGSYEQYF. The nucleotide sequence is TGTGCCAGCATACACAGGGGATCCTACGAGCAGTACTTC.